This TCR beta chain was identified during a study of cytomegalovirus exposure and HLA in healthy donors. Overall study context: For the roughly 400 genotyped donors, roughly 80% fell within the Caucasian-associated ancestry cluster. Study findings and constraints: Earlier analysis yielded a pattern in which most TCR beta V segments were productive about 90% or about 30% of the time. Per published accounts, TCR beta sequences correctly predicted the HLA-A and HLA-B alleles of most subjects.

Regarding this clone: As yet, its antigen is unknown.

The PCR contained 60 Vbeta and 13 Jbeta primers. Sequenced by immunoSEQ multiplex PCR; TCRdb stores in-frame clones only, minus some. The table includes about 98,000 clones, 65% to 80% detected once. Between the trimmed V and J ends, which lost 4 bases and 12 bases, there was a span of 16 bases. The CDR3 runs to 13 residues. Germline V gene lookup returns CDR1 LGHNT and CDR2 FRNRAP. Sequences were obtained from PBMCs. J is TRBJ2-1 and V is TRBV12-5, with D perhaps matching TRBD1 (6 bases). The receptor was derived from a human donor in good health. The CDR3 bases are TGTGCTAGTGGTTCCCCACAGGGCCCGGGGCAGTTCTTC. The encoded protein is CASGSPQGPGQFF.